These 22 T cell receptor beta chains were sequenced from one sample in a study of blood T cell repertoires in COVID-19. The data were produced by immunoSEQ multiplex PCR, yet TCRdb's version contains in-frame clones alone and is incomplete. The table lists about 220,000 clones, 84% of them singletons. Sequenced input: peripheral blood. Every receptor here comes from a man in his fifties or sixties with active or convalescent COVID-19.

This clone was counted a few times. The gene calls are TRBV28 and TRBJ2-5; D is perhaps TRBD2 (5 bases). This CDR3 has 14 residues. Germline V gene data show CDR1 as MDHEN and CDR2 as SYDVKM. Deletions cut 5 bases from V and 2 bases from J, with 12 bases between. The CDR3 here is CASSARESQETQYF. Here the CDR3 DNA reads TGTGCCAGCAGTGCTCGGGAATCACAAGAGACCCAGTACTTC.

The chain couples TRBV7-6 to TRBJ2-2; 7 bases are shared with TRBD1. After removal of 1 base from V and 3 bases from J, the junction contained 5 bases not matched to a gene. The CDR3 has 16 amino acids. Germline V CDR1 and CDR2: SGHVS, FNYEAQ. CDR3 sequence reads: CASSLGQGQYTGELFF. CDR3 DNA sequence: TGTGCCAGCAGCTTAGGACAGGGCCAGTACACCGGGGAGCTGTTTTTT.

This chain uses TRBV7-8 with TRBJ1-5, with 7 bases lining up with TRBD1. Looked up from germline, CDR1 is SGHVS and CDR2 is FQNEAQ. The CDR3 is 13 amino acids. After removal of 7 bases from V and 7 bases from J, the junction contained 7 bases not matched to a gene. CDR3 amino acids: CASNDRAEQPQHF. As DNA, the CDR3 is TGTGCCAGCAACGACAGGGCAGAGCAGCCCCAGCATTTT.

V is TRBV19 and J is TRBJ2-3, with D possibly matching TRBD2 (6 bases). CDR1 LNHDA and CDR2 SQIVND come from the germline V gene (reference sequence). V dropped 2 bases and J dropped 6 bases, with 12 bases sitting between them. The CDR3 consists of 14 residues. CDR3 loop: CASSILGGTDTQYF. As DNA, the CDR3 is TGTGCCAGTAGTATATTGGGAGGAACGGATACGCAGTATTTT.

V and J are TRBV14 and TRBJ2-1; 15 bases match TRBD2. The V gene's germline CDR1 is SGHDN and CDR2 FVKESK. The CDR3 is made up of 21 amino acids. The J segment lost 0 bases and the V segment lost 0 bases, leaving 9 bases of the junction unmatched. CDR3 sequence (DNA): TGTGCCAGCAGCCAAGACCCGGGACTAGCGGGAGGCCTTAGCTCCTACAATGAGCAGTTCTTC. Protein product: CASSQDPGLAGGLSSYNEQFF.

The chain is built from TRBV7-8 and TRBJ2-7; possible D gene TRBD2, 6 bases. Germline CDR1 reads SGHVS; CDR2 reads FQNEAQ. V dropped 7 bases and J dropped 1 base, with 17 bases sitting between them. The CDR3 totals 15 residues. The CDR3: CASNPWEEGSYEQYF. Written as DNA, the CDR3 is TGTGCCAGCAACCCCTGGGAGGAGGGGTCCTACGAGCAGTACTTC. The variable domain in full, with the rest retrieved from reference TRBV7-8 and TRBJ2-7, is GAGVSQSPRYKVAKRGQDVALRCDPISGHVSLFWYQQALGQGPEFLTYFQNEAQLDKSGLPSDRFFAERPEGSVSTLKIQRTQQEDSAVYLCASNPWEEGSYEQYFGPGTRLTVT.

The gene calls are TRBV7-9 and TRBJ1-2; 7 bases fit TRBD1. J was trimmed by 4 bases and V by 4 bases; bases with no gene match: 15. The CDR3 is 17 amino acids. In germline, CDR1 is SEHNR, CDR2 FQNEAQ (reference sequence). The chain's CDR3 is CASSSPASQGITYGYTF. CDR3 nucleotide sequence: TGTGCCAGCAGCTCACCCGCCTCACAGGGGATTACCTATGGCTACACCTTC. Full variable domain (outside the CDR3, taken from reference TRBV7-9 and TRBJ1-2): DTGVSQNPRHKITKRGQNVTFRCDPISEHNRLYWYRQTLGQGPEFLTYFQNEAQLEKSRLLSDRFSAERPKGSFSTLEIQRTEQGDSAMYLCASSSPASQGITYGYTFGSGTRLTVV.

This clone was found once. The chain joins TRBV7-9 to TRBJ1-3, with D perhaps TRBD1 (6 bases). There are 15 residues in the CDR3. V was trimmed by 6 bases and J by 0 bases, leaving 12 bases between them. Germline assignment: CDR1 SEHNR and CDR2 FQNEAQ (reference sequence). The CDR3 DNA reads TGTGCCAGCAGTTACTCGACAGGCTCTGGAAACACCATATATTTT. Amino acid sequence: CASSYSTGSGNTIYF.

The rearrangement uses TRBV7-5 and TRBJ2-3; TRBD2 reflects the table's D call only, with no check against the DNA. TRBV7-5 is noted as a pseudogene. The CDR3 contains 16 residues. The chain's CDR3 is CVRSLRAGGAADTQYF. CDR3 DNA sequence: TGTGTCAGAAGCTTGAGAGCGGGAGGAGCGGCAGATACGCAGTATTTT.

A few counts support this clone. V usage is TRBV28 and J usage is TRBJ1-5, with D possibly being TRBD1 (5 bases). Between the trimmed V and J ends, which lost 8 bases and 4 bases, there was a span of 9 bases. Germline CDR1 reads MDHEN; CDR2 reads SYDVKM. The CDR3 consists of 12 residues. DNA of the CDR3: TGTGCCAGCTTTGCAGGGAATCAGCCCCAGCATTTT. It is translated as CASFAGNQPQHF.

This clone has just a few counts. V gene TRBV6-5 combines with J gene TRBJ1-1; 9 nucleotides align to TRBD1. Germline V lookup: CDR1 MNHEY, CDR2 SVGAGI. CDR3 length: 13 amino acids. J gave up 2 bases and V 6 bases, and 1 base lay outside the gene matches. The CDR3 spells CASRTGGNTEAFF. CDR3 nucleotides: TGTGCCAGCAGGACAGGGGGAAACACTGAAGCTTTCTTT.

The CDR3 DNA reads TGTGCCAGCAGCCTACTGGGACTGCTGACTGCTGGGACCCAGTACTTC. Translation gives CASSLLGLLTAGTQYF. J is TRBJ2-5 and V is TRBV6-2 or TRBV6-3, with D maybe TRBD2 (6 bases). Between the trimmed V and J ends, which lost 6 bases and 7 bases, there was a span of 24 bases. The CDR3 covers 16 residues. Germline CDR1 MNHEY, CDR2 SVGEGT.

This clone was counted a few times. The chain employs TRBV5-1 and TRBJ1-2; D might be TRBD1 (5 bases). Between the trimmed V and J ends, which lost 0 bases and 7 bases, there was a span of 16 bases. This CDR3 contains 15 residues. CDR1 is SGHRS and CDR2 is YFSETQ in the germline V gene. CDR3 DNA: TGCGCCAGCAGCTTGGCGCAGGGTGAGGATATTGGCTACACCTTC. Amino acid sequence: CASSLAQGEDIGYTF.

The chain joins TRBV21-1 to TRBJ2-7; the table's D call, TRBD2, has no DNA check behind it. TRBV21-1 is labeled a pseudogene. The CDR3 spans 14 residues. The CDR3 DNA is TGTGCCAGCTGTTGCTCGGGGGGCTCCTACGAGCAGTACGTC. Its protein is CASCCSGGSYEQYV.

The chain couples TRBV7-9 to TRBJ1-2; tentative D call: TRBD1 (6 bases). This CDR3 has 14 amino acids. V lost 8 bases, J lost 0 bases, and 13 bases lay in between. Per the germline V gene, CDR1 is SEHNR and CDR2 is FQNEAQ (reference sequence). CDR3 amino acids: CASQGRGANYGYTF. The CDR3 DNA reads TGTGCCAGCCAAGGCAGGGGAGCTAACTATGGCTACACCTTC.

V gene TRBV21-1 combines with J gene TRBJ2-7; TRBD1 is taken as the D call from the table, unchecked against the DNA. TRBV21-1 is an annotated pseudogene. The CDR3 length is 15 residues. CDR3 loop: CASSPRTGELYEQYV. Written as DNA, the CDR3 is TGTGCCAGCAGCCCTCGGACAGGGGAGCTTTACGAGCAGTACGTC.

A word on this clone: Additional DNA sequences in this sample encode the identical CDR3. The chain has TRBV7-2 and TRBJ2-1; 11 bases align to TRBD2. Unmatched junction bases numbered 2, after V lost 6 bases and J lost 1 base. The CDR3 has 15 residues. Germline loops: CDR1 SGHTA, CDR2 FQGNSA. The CDR3 protein is CASSPSGGSYNEQFF. DNA of the CDR3: TGTGCCAGCAGTCCTAGCGGGGGGTCCTACAATGAGCAGTTCTTC.

The sample holds a few counts of this clone. The rearrangement uses TRBV10-3 and TRBJ1-1, with a possible D match to TRBD1 (6 bases). There are 15 residues in the CDR3. The germline CDR1 and CDR2 sequences are ENHRY and SYGVKD. Trimming took 3 bases from V and 4 from J, leaving 15 bases between them. Here the CDR3 DNA reads TGTGCCATCAGTGATCCGACAGGTCAATCCACTGAAGCTTTCTTT. It translates to CAISDPTGQSTEAFF.

The V and J genes are TRBV4-1 and TRBJ1-5, with 8 bases matching TRBD1. The CDR3 is 16 residues long. CDR1 and CDR2 (germline): MGHRA, YSYEKL. The trim removed 3 bases at V and 3 bases at J, leaving 7 bases unmatched. The CDR3: CASSHGQGISNQPQHF. In nucleotides, the CDR3 is TGCGCCAGCAGCCACGGACAGGGTATCTCCAATCAGCCCCAGCATTTT.

The rearrangement joins TRBV6-2 or TRBV6-3 to TRBJ2-5, with TRBD2 as a possible D gene (6 bases). The CDR3 runs to 15 residues. Trimming removed 4 bases at V and 0 bases at J, with 12 bases between. Per germline, CDR1 MNHEY and CDR2 SVGEGT. This chain's CDR3 is CASSFLGGYQETQYF. CDR3 nucleotides: TGTGCCAGCAGTTTCCTCGGAGGGTACCAAGAGACCCAGTACTTC.

The CDR3: CASSARGVKGTGELFF. CDR3 coding DNA: TGTGCCAGTAGTGCCAGGGGAGTGAAGGGGACCGGGGAGCTGTTTTTT. This chain connects TRBV19 to TRBJ2-2; D may be TRBD1 (6 bases). Germline-derived CDR1 and CDR2 are LNHDA and SQIVND (reference sequence). The CDR3 totals 16 residues. The V gene lost 5 bases and the J gene lost 5 bases, with 18 bases spanning the gap.

This chain joins TRBV10-3 and TRBJ1-1; D ambiguous. V was trimmed by 10 bases and J by 4 bases, leaving 22 bases between them. CDR3 length equals 15 residues. Germline V gives CDR1 ENHRY, CDR2 SYGVKD. Here the CDR3 DNA reads TGTGCCACCACCAGACAAACCTCCTCCGGCACTGAAGCTTTCTTT. This gives the protein CATTRQTSSGTEAFF.